This T cell receptor (beta chain) was identified during a study of early T cells in non-severe SARS-CoV-2 infection. Study information: Chains stayed unpaired after sequencing of bulk RNA from unsorted whole blood.

Between the trimmed V and J ends, which lost 7 bases and 5 bases, there was a span of 14 bases. The CDR3 covers 14 residues. Per the germline V gene, CDR1 is LNHDA and CDR2 is SQIVND (reference sequence). This clonotype was observed a few times. TCRdb analysed the 5' RACE reads with MiXCR anew, one entry per CDR3 protein. The table records roughly 70,000 distinct CDR3 sequences, 20% to 25% of them present only once. The TCR sequence derives from an adult who was a healthcare worker with PCR-confirmed SARS-CoV-2 infection or an uninfected control (not recorded which). Sequences were derived from whole blood, sampled at baseline. V and J are TRBV19 and TRBJ2-2; D is unclear. The CDR3 loop is CASKGVGETGELFF. In nucleotides, the CDR3 is TGTGCCAGTAAAGGCGTAGGCGAAACCGGGGAGCTGTTTTTT.